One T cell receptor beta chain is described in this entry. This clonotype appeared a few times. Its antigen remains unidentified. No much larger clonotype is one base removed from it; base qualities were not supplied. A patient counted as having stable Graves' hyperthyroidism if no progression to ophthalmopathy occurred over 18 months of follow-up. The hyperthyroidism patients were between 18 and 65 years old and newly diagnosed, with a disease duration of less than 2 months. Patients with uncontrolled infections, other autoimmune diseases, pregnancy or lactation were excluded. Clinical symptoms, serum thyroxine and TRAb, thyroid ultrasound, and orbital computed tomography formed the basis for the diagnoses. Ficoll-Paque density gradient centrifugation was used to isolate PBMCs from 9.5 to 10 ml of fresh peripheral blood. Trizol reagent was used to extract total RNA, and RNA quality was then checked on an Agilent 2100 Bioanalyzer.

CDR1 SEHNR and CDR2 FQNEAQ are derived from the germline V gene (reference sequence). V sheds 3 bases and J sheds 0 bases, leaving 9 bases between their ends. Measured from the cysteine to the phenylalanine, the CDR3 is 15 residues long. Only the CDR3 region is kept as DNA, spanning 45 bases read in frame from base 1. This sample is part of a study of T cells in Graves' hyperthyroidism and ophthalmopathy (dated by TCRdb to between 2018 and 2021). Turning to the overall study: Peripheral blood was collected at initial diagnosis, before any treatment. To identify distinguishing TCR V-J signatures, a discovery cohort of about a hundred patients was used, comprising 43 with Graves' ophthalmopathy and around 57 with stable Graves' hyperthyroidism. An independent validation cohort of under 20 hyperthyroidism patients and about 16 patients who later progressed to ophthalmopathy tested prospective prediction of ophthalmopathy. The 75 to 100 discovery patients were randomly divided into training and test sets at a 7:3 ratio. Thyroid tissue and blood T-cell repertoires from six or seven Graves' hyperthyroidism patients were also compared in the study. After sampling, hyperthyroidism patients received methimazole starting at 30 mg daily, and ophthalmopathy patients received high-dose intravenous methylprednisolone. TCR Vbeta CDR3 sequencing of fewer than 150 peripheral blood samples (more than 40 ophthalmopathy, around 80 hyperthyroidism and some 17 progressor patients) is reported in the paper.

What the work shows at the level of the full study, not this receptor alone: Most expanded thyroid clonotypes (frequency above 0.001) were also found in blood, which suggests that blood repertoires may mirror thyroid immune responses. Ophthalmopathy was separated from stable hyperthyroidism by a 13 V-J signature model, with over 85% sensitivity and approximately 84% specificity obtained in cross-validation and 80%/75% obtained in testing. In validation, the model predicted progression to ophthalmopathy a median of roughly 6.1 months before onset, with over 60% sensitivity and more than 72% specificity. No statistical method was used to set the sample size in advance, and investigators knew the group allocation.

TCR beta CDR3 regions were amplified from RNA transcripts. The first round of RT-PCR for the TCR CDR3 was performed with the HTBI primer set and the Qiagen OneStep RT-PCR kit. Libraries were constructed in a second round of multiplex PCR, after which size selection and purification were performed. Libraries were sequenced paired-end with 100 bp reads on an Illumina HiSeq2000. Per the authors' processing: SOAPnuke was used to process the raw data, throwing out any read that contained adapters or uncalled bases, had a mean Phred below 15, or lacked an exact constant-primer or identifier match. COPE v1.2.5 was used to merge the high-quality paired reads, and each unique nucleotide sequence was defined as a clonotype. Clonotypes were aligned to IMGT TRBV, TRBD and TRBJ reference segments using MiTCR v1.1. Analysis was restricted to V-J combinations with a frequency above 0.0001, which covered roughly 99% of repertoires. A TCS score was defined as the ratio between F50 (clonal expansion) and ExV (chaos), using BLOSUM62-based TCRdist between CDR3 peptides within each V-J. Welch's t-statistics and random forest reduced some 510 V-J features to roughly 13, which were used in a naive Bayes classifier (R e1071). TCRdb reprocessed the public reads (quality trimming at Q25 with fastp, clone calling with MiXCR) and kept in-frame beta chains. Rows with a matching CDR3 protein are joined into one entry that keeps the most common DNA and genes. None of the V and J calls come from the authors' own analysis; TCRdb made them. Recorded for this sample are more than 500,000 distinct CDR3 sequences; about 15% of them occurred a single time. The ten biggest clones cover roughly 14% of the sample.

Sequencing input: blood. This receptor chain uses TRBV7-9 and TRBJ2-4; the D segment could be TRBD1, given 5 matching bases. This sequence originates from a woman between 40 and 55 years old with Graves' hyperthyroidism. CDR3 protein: CASSLTELAKNIQYF. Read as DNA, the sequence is TGTGCCAGCAGCTTGACAGAACTAGCCAAAAACATTCAGTACTTC. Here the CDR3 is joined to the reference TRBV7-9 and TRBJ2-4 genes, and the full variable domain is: DTGVSQNPRHKITKRGQNVTFRCDPISEHNRLYWYRQTLGQGPEFLTYFQNEAQLEKSRLLSDRFSAERPKGSFSTLEIQRTEQGDSAMYLCASSLTELAKNIQYFGAGTRLSVL.